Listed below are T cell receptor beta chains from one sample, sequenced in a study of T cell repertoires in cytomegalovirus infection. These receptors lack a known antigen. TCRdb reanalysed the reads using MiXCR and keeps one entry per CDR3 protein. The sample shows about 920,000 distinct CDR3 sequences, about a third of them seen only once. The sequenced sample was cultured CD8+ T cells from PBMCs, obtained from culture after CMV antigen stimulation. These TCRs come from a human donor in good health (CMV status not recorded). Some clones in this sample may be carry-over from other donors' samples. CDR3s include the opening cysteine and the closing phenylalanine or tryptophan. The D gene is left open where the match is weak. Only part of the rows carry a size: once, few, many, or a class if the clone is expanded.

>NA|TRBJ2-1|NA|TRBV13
TGTGCCAGCAGCCTTGACCAACGACCCTACAATGAGCAGTTCTTC
CASSLDQRPYNEQFF
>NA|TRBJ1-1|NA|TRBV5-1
TGCGCCAGCAGCTTAACCCTATACGGGGGTGAAGCTTTCTTT
CASSLTLYGGEAFF
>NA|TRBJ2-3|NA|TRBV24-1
TGTGCCACCAGTGATTTGATCAGGCTGAGCACAGATACGCAGTATTTT
CATSDLIRLSTDTQYF
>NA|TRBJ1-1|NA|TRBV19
TGTGCCAGTAGTCTACGGCGGGGCGGGCACACTGAAGCTTTCTTT
CASSLRRGGHTEAFF
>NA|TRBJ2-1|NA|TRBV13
TGTGCCAGCAGCTTAGAGGGGCGGAGGAGAGACAATGAGCAGTTCTTC
CASSLEGRRRDNEQFF
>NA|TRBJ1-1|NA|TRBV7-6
TGTGTCAGCAGCTCGGGGTACGGAGCTTTCTTT
CVSSSGYGAFF
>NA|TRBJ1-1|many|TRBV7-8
TGTGCCAGCAGCTTAGCAGGGAAGGGTGAAGCTTTCTTT
CASSLAGKGEAFF
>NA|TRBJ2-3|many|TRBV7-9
TGTGCCAGCAGCCCGACCCGGGGCCCAGATACGCAGTATTTT
CASSPTRGPDTQYF
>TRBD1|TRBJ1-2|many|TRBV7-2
TGTGCCAGCAGCCCCTCTACAGGGGACTATGGCTACACCTTC
CASSPSTGDYGYTF
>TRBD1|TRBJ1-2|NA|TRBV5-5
TGTGCCAGCAGCTTGGAGAAATCGAAAAATACAGGGGGTTCATATGGCTACACCTTC
CASSLEKSKNTGGSYGYTF
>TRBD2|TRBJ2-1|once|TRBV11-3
TGTGCCAGCAGCTTAAGAAGCGGGGACTACAATGAGCAGTTCTTC
CASSLRSGDYNEQFF
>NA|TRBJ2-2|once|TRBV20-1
TGCAGTGCTAGAGATGGAGGGGTTCCGAACACCGGGGAGCTGTTTTTT
CSARDGGVPNTGELFF
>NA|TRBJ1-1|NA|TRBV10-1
TGCGCCAGCAGTGAGTCGAGGGGGAGAAAGGCTGAAGCTTTCTTT
CASSESRGRKAEAFF
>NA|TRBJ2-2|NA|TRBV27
TGTGCCAGCAGTTTATCGGGGGGATTGAACACCGGGGAGCTGTTTTTT
CASSLSGGLNTGELFF
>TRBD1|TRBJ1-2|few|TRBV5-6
TGTGCCAGCAGCCCAAACCGGGACAGGGGGTTTGGCTACACCTTC
CASSPNRDRGFGYTF
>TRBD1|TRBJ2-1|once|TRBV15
TGTGCCACCAGCACTCCGGGACAGGGCAACAATGAGCAGTTCTTC
CATSTPGQGNNEQFF
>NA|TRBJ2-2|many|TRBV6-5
TGTGCCAGCAGTTACCTGAGAGACACCGGGGAGCTGTTTTTT
CASSYLRDTGELFF
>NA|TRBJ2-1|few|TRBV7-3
TGTGCCAGCAGCCAGATAGCGAGCTCCTACAATGAGCAGTTCTTC
CASSQIASSYNEQFF
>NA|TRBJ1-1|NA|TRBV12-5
TGTGCTAGTGGTTTGGTAAACGTTGGAAGGGGGGGGGACACTGAAGCTTTCTTT
CASGLVNVGRGGDTEAFF
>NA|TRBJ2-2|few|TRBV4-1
TGCGCCAGCAGCCAAGCCCCAAGGGAATGGACCGGGGAGCTGTTTTTT
CASSQAPREWTGELFF
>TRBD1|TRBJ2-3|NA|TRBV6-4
TGTGCCAGCAGCGAGGGACAGCCAGATGGGGATACGCAGTATTTT
CASSEGQPDGDTQYF
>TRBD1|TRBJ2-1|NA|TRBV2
TGTGCCAGCAGTGAAATAGTACCGACTCCGGGACAGCCGTCCGATGAGCAGTTCTTC
CASSEIVPTPGQPSDEQFF
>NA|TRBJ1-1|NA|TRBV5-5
TGTGCCAGCAGCTTGTTCCCAGGAACTGAAGCTTTCTTT
CASSLFPGTEAFF
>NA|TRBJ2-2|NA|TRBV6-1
TGTGCCAGCAGTTATTGGACAGAGCCGCCTGGGGCCGGGGAGCTGTTTTTT
CASSYWTEPPGAGELFF
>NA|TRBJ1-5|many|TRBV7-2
TGTGCCAGCAGCTTAAATCCAGGGCGAAGACAGCCCCAGCATTTT
CASSLNPGRRQPQHF
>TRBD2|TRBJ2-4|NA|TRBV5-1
TGCGCCAACAGCTTAACTAGCGGGGGGCCTAAAAACATTCAGTACTTC
CANSLTSGGPKNIQYF
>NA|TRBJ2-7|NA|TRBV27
TGTGCCAGCAGTTTTGAAAGGGGAACCTACGAGCAGTACTTC
CASSFERGTYEQYF
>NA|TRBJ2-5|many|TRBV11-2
TGTGCCAGCAGCCCACAACAAGAGACCCAGTACTTC
CASSPQQETQYF
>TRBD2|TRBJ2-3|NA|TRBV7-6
TGTGCCAGCAGCCAGATCGCGGCTAGCGGGGTCACAGATACGCAGTATTTT
CASSQIAASGVTDTQYF
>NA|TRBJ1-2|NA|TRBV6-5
TGTGCCAGCAGTTACGGAGGGGTTGACTATGGCTACACCTTC
CASSYGGVDYGYTF
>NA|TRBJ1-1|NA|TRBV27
TGTGCCAGCAGATTGAGCGTGAACACTGAAGCTTTCTTT
CASRLSVNTEAFF
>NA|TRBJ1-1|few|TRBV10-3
TGTGCCACCAATGGGGGGACAAATGGGGGGGCGGCTGAAGCTTTCTTT
CATNGGTNGGAAEAFF
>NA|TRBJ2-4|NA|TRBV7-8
TGTGCCAGCAGCTTAGCAATAAACGGGGAAAACATTCAGTACTTC
CASSLAINGENIQYF
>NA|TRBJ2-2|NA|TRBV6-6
TGTGCCAGCACCCTCGAGGCGGGGTCCGGGGAGCTGTTTTTT
CASTLEAGSGELFF
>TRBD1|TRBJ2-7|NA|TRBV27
TGTGCCAGCATGACAGGGTCTCACGAGCAGTACTTC
CASMTGSHEQYF
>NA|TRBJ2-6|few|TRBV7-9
TGTGCCAGCAGCAAATCTCAGGGTTCTGGGGCCAACGTCCTGACTTTC
CASSKSQGSGANVLTF
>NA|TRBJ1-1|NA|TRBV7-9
TGTGCCTTTCAGGGGCCCCTGAACACTGAAGCTTTCTTT
CAFQGPLNTEAFF
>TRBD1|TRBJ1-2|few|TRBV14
TGTGCCAGCAGCGAAACAGGGGGCGTTAACTATGGCTACACCTTC
CASSETGGVNYGYTF
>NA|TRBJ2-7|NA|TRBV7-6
TGTGCCAGCAGCTTAAATTATAACAGTGGTTCCGAGCAGTACTTC
CASSLNYNSGSEQYF
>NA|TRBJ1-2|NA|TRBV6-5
TGTGCCAGCAGTGAACAGGGATGGTATGGCTACACCTTC
CASSEQGWYGYTF
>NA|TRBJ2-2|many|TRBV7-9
TGTGCCTTTCAGGGTGACACCGGGGAGCTGTTTTTT
CAFQGDTGELFF
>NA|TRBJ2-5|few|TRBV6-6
TGTGCCAGCAGTTCCATTTCCGGGACTTTGCAAGAGACCCAGTACTTC
CASSSISGTLQETQYF
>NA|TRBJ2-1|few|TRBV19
TGTGCCAGTGCGGAAGGGAGCTACAATGAGCAGTTCTTC
CASAEGSYNEQFF
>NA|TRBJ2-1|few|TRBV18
TGTGCCAGCTCACGTCAGGGACTCCACAATGAGCAGTTCTTC
CASSRQGLHNEQFF
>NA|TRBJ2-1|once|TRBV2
TGTGCCAGCAGTGGGGGCTTAGGGGGCAATGAGCAGTTCTTC
CASSGGLGGNEQFF
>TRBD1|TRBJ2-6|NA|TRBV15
TGTCCCACCAGCCGAATACAGGGGAATAGTTTTGGGGCCAACGGCCTGACTTTC
CPTSRIQGNSFGANGLTF
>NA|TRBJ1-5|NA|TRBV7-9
TGTGCCAGCAGCTTAGGGGAATACGGTCAGCCCCAGCATTTT
CASSLGEYGQPQHF
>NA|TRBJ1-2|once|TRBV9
TGTGCCAGCAGCGTAGAAAATTTGGATTACTATGGCTACACCTTC
CASSVENLDYYGYTF
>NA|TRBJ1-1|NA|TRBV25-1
TGTGCCAGCAGTTCCTTAGGCAGCGTTGAGGCTTTCTTT
CASSSLGSVEAFF
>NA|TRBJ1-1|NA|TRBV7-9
TGTGCCAGCAGCTTAGCCAACACAGGGCCTGAAGCTTTCTTT
CASSLANTGPEAFF
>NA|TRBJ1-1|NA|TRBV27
TGTGCCAGCAGTTTAGGGTGGGGGGCCGGAACTGAAGCTTTCTTT
CASSLGWGAGTEAFF
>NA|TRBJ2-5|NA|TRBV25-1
TGTGCCAGCAGTGAATATACAGTGCAAGAGACCCAGTACTTC
CASSEYTVQETQYF
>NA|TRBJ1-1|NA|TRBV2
TGTGCCAGCAGTCCCAGGGAGGTGAACACTGAAGCTTTCTTT
CASSPREVNTEAFF
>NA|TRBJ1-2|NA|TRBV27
TGTGCCAGCACCGACGGAGCTAACTATGGCTACACCTTC
CASTDGANYGYTF
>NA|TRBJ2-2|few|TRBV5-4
TGTGCCAGCAGCTACCCGGAACGGCAGGGGAACACCGGGGAGCTGTTTTTT
CASSYPERQGNTGELFF
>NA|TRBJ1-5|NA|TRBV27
TGTGCCAGCAATCCCCAGGGGAGCAATCAGCCCCAGCATTTT
CASNPQGSNQPQHF
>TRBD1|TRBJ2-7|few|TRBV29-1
TGCAGCGTTGGTGGGACAGGGAAGGCATACGAGCAGTACTTC
CSVGGTGKAYEQYF
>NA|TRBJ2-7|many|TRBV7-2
TGTGCCAGCAGCCGTTATAATGCAGACTTCGAGCAGTACTTC
CASSRYNADFEQYF